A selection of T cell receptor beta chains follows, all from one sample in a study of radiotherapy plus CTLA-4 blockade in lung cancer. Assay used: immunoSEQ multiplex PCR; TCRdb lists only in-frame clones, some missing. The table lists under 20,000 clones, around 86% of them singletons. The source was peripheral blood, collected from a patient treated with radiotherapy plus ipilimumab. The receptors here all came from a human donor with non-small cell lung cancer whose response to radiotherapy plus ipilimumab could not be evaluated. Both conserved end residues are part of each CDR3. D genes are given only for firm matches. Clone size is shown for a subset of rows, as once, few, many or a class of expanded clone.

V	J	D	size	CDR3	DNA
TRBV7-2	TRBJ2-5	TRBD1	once	CASSFRDRGRQETQYF	TGTGCCAGCAGCTTCCGGGACAGGGGCCGCCAAGAGACCCAGTACTTC
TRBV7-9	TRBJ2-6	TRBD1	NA	CASSPDRAGGANVLTF	TGTGCCAGCAGCCCGGACAGGGCAGGTGGGGCCAACGTCCTGACTTTC
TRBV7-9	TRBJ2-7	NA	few	CASSLARGSEQYF	TGTGCCAGCAGCTTAGCGCGGGGATCCGAGCAGTACTTC
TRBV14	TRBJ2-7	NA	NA	CASSWTQGTEQYF	TGTGCCAGCAGCTGGACCCAGGGAACCGAGCAGTACTTC
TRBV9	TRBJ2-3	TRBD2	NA	CASSVEGRRGGVGDTQYF	TGTGCCAGCAGCGTAGAGGGGCGGCGGGGGGGCGTCGGAGATACGCAGTATTTT
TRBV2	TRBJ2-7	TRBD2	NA	CASSENQAGGPRGEQYF	TGTGCCAGCAGTGAAAACCAAGCGGGAGGGCCAAGGGGCGAGCAGTACTTC
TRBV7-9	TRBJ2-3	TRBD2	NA	CASSLDGTSGRFTDTQYF	TGTGCCAGCAGCCTAGACGGGACTAGCGGGAGGTTCACAGATACGCAGTATTTT
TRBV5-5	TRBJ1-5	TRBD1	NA	CASSLDRGRFGSNQPQHF	TGTGCCAGCAGCTTGGACAGGGGGCGATTTGGTAGCAATCAGCCCCAGCATTTT
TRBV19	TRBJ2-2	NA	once	CASSIFSGRGAGELFF	TGTGCCAGTAGTATCTTCTCCGGAAGGGGTGCCGGGGAGCTGTTTTTT
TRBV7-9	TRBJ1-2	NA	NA	CASSPDTARGGYTF	TGTGCCAGCAGCCCGGACACGGCCCGCGGTGGCTACACCTTC
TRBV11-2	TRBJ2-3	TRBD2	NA	CASSVWTSVSDTQYF	TGTGCCAGCAGCGTATGGACTAGCGTGTCAGATACGCAGTATTTT
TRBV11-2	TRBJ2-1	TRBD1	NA	CASSLGQGGHGQFF	TGTGCCAGCAGCCTGGGACAGGGGGGACATGGGCAGTTCTTC
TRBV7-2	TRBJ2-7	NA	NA	CASTQGPPSEQYF	TGTGCCAGCACACAGGGACCTCCCAGCGAGCAGTACTTC
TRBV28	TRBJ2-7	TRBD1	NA	CASRLRTGTGGVYEQYF	TGTGCCAGCAGACTCCGTACCGGGACAGGGGGCGTATACGAGCAGTACTTC
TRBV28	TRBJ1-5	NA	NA	CASSWGREPQHF	TGTGCCAGCAGTTGGGGGCGTGAGCCCCAGCATTTT
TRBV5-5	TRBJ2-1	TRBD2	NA	CASSPTSGYTNEQFF	TGTGCCAGCAGCCCGACTAGCGGGTATACCAATGAGCAGTTCTTC
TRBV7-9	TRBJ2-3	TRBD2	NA	CASSLVGTSGSSTDTQYF	TGTGCCAGCAGCTTAGTCGGGACTAGCGGGAGTAGCACAGATACGCAGTATTTT
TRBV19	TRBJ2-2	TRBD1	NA	CASSTRDRGELFF	TGTGCCAGTAGTACCCGGGACAGGGGGGAGCTGTTTTTT
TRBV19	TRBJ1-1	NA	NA	CASSTPGGRGTEAFF	TGTGCCAGTAGTACCCCGGGGGGTCGGGGCACTGAAGCTTTCTTT
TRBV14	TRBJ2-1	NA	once	CASSLSGREYNEQFF	TGTGCCAGCAGCCTTAGCGGTCGAGAATACAATGAGCAGTTCTTC
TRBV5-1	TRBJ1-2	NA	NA	CASTQGSSNYGYTF	TGCGCCAGCACTCAGGGAAGCTCTAACTATGGCTACACCTTC
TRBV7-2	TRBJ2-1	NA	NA	CASSLGGGYNEQFF	TGTGCCAGCAGCTTAGGGGGCGGTTACAATGAGCAGTTCTTC
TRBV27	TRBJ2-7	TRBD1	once	CASSLRQGYEQYF	TGTGCCAGCAGTTTAAGACAGGGCTACGAGCAGTACTTC
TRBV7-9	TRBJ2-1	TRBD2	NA	CASSPGLAYNEQFF	TGTGCCAGCAGCCCAGGACTAGCGTACAATGAGCAGTTCTTC
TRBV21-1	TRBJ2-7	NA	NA	CASSKGGGREQYF	TGTGCCAGCAGCAAGGGTGGAGGGCGCGAGCAGTACTTC
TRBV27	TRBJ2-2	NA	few	CASSPRLDSGELFF	TGTGCCAGCAGCCCGAGACTTGATTCCGGGGAGCTGTTTTTT
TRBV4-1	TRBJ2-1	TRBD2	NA	CASSPERERDNEQFF	TGCGCCAGCAGCCCTGAGCGGGAGCGGGACAATGAGCAGTTCTTC
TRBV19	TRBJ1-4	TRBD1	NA	CASSSGEGTGGEKLFF	TGTGCCAGTAGTTCAGGAGAAGGGACAGGGGGAGAAAAACTGTTTTTT
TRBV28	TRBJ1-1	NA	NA	CASSPPGGGNTEAFF	TGTGCCAGCAGCCCCCCCGGGGGGGGGAACACTGAAGCTTTCTTT
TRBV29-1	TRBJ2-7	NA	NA	CSVGGEGGVVEQYF	TGCAGCGTTGGGGGGGAAGGAGGGGTGGTCGAGCAGTACTTC
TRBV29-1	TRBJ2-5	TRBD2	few	CSATGGEVETQYF	TGCAGCGCTACGGGAGGGGAGGTGGAGACCCAGTACTTC
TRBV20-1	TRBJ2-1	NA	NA	CSAGDSVEQFF	TGCAGTGCTGGGGATAGCGTTGAGCAGTTCTTC
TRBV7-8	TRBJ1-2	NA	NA	CASSLTGPGNAYTF	TGTGCCAGCAGCTTAACAGGGCCAGGCAATGCCTACACCTTC
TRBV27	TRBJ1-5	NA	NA	CASGRGGQPQHF	TGTGCCAGCGGCCGTGGCGGACAGCCCCAGCATTTT
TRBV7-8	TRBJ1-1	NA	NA	CASSPDFFRGTEAFF	TGTGCCAGCAGCCCAGATTTCTTTCGGGGGACTGAAGCTTTCTTT
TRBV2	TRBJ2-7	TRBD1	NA	CATRGQDRPSYEQYF	TGTGCCACCCGGGGCCAGGACAGGCCTTCCTACGAGCAGTACTTC
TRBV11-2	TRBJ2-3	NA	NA	CASSLDSTDTQYF	TGTGCCAGCAGCTTGGACTCAACAGATACGCAGTATTTT
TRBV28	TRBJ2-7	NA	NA	CASSLSSVGLVFQEQYF	TGTGCCAGCAGTTTATCCTCCGTGGGACTCGTTTTTCAGGAGCAGTACTTC
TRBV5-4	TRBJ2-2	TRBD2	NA	CASSLAGGISTGELFF	TGTGCCAGCAGCTTGGCGGGGGGAATATCTACCGGGGAGCTGTTTTTT
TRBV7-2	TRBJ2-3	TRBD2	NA	CASSSSPSGTQYF	TGTGCCAGCAGCTCCAGTCCTAGCGGGACGCAGTATTTT
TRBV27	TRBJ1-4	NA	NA	CASRPATATNEKLFF	TGTGCCAGCAGGCCGGCGACTGCAACTAATGAAAAACTGTTTTTT
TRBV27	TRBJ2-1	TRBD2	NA	CASSLGTRATYNEQFF	TGTGCCAGCAGTTTGGGGACTAGGGCTACCTACAATGAGCAGTTCTTC
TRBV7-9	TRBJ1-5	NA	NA	CASSQSSGVSNQPQHF	TGTGCCAGCAGCCAATCGTCCGGGGTCAGCAATCAGCCCCAGCATTTT
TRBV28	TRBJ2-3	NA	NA	CASSGYGGRADTQYF	TGTGCCAGCAGTGGATACGGGGGGCGGGCAGATACGCAGTATTTT
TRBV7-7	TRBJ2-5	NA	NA	CASSTTGIGTQYF	TGTGCTAGCAGCACCACAGGGATCGGGACCCAGTACTTC
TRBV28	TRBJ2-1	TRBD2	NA	CASSPGLVSGRAFEQFF	TGTGCCAGCAGTCCCGGCCTCGTGAGCGGGAGGGCCTTTGAGCAGTTCTTC
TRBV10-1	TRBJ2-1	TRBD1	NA	CASSGGQGMEQFF	TGCGCCAGCAGTGGGGGACAGGGTATGGAGCAGTTCTTC
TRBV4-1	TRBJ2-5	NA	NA	CASSQSHPTGAETQYF	TGCGCCAGCAGCCAATCACACCCGACTGGGGCGGAGACCCAGTACTTC
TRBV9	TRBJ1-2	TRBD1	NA	CASSEGMDRDGYTF	TGTGCCAGCAGCGAGGGGATGGACAGGGACGGCTACACCTTC
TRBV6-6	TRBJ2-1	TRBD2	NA	CASSPLAGGCNEQFF	TGTGCCAGCAGTCCCCTTGCGGGGGGGTGCAATGAGCAGTTCTTC
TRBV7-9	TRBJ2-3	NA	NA	CASSLTSGMTDTQYF	TGTGCCAGCAGCTTAACCTCGGGGATGACAGATACGCAGTATTTT
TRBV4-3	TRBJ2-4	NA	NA	CASSQGTGNLGGIQYF	TGCGCCAGCAGCCAAGGAACGGGCAACCTGGGGGGCATTCAGTACTTC
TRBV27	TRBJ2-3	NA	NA	CASSFQASTDTQYF	TGTGCCAGCAGTTTTCAGGCTAGCACAGATACGCAGTATTTT
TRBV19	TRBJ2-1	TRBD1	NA	CASSIGLQGRNEQFF	TGTGCCAGTAGTATAGGCCTACAGGGGCGCAATGAGCAGTTCTTC
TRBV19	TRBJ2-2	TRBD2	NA	CASSIFFGAGEATGELFF	TGTGCCAGTAGTATCTTTTTCGGGGCGGGAGAGGCAACCGGGGAGCTGTTTTTT